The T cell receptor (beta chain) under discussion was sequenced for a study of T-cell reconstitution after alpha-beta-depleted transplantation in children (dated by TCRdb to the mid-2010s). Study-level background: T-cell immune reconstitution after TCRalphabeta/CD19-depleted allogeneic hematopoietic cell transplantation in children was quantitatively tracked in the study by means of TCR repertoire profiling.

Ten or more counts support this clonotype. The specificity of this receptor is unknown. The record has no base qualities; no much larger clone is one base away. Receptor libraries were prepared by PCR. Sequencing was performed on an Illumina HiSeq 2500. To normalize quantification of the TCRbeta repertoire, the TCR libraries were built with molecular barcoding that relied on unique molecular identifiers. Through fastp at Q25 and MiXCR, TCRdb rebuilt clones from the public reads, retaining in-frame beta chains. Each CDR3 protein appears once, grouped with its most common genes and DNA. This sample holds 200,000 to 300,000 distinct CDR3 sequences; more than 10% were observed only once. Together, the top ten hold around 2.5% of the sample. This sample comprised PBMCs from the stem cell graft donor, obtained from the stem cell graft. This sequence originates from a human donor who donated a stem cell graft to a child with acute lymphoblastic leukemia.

The CDR3 region has the sequence CASSSFAGTSSYNEQFF. The DNA is TGTGCCAGCAGTTCATTCGCCGGGACTAGCTCCTACAATGAGCAGTTCTTC. The chain is assembled from TRBV27 and TRBJ2-1, with 8 central nucleotides matching TRBD2. Germline trimming: 4 bases from V, 0 bases from J; junction bases outside gene matches: 8. The CDR3 numbers 17 residues from cysteine through phenylalanine. The DNA shown is the 51-base CDR3, in frame from base 1. From a lookup of the germline V gene (reference sequence), CDR1 and CDR2 are MNHEY and SMNVEV.